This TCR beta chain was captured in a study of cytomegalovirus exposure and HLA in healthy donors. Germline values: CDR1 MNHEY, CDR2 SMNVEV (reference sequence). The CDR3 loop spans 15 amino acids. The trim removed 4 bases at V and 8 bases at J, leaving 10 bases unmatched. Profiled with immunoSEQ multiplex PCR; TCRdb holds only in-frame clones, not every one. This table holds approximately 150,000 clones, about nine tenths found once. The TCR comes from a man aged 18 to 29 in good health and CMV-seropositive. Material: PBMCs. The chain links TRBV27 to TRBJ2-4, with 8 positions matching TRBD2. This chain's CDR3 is CASSSASGRGYIQYF. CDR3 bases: TGTGCCAGCAGTTCGGCCAGCGGGAGAGGATACATTCAGTACTTC.